This TCR beta chain is drawn from a study of cytomegalovirus exposure and HLA in healthy donors. Across the whole study: It was reported in a later analysis that the same platform had been used for the 90 to 150 validation repertoires as for the approximately 700 first-cohort repertoires.

The V gene lost 2 bases and the J gene lost 9 bases, with 11 bases spanning the gap. The germline CDR1 and CDR2 sequences are SGHTA and FQGNSA. This CDR3 comprises 13 residues. Study-level results: Cytomegalovirus association was assigned to more than 150 TCR beta chains.

This clone is a singleton in its sample. The antigen remains undetermined. Data came from immunoSEQ multiplex PCR; TCRdb stores just in-frame clones and leaves some out. This table holds 100,000 to 150,000 clones, approximately 89% found once. Sequenced input: PBMCs. The J gene is TRBJ2-1, the V gene TRBV7-2; D perhaps matches TRBD2 (5 bases). The origin of this receptor is a man under 40 in good health and CMV-seronegative. CDR3 DNA: TGTGCCAGCAGCTTAAGCTTACGGGGTGAGCAGTTCTTC. This sequence encodes CASSLSLRGEQFF.